Listed below are T cell receptor beta chains from one sample, sequenced in a study of blood T cells in healthy people across ages. TCRdb itself ran the 5' RACE reads through MiXCR, one entry per CDR3 protein. Of 1.5 million or so distinct CDR3 sequences listed, roughly 40% are singletons. Source material: blood. Receptors originate from a woman between 18 and 29 years old in good health. Each CDR3 is given with its conserved first and last residue. The order of the fields is J gene, D gene, CDR3 length, clone size, V gene, CDR3 protein, CDR3 DNA. The D gene is left open where the match is weak. Size is stated for part of the rows, as once, few or many counts, or as a class when the clone is expanded.

TRBJ1-2 | - | 14 | few | TRBV9 | CASSGITEYYGYTF | TGTGCCAGCAGCGGGATAACAGAGTACTATGGCTACACCTTC
TRBJ2-3 | - | 17 | - | TRBV21-1 | CASSKGGRKRGVDTQYF | TGTGCCAGCAGCAAAGGGGGCAGGAAAAGGGGCGTAGATACGCAGTATTTT
TRBJ2-1 | TRBD2 | 14 | many | TRBV5-1 | CASSLRGGGNEQFF | TGTGCCAGCAGCTTAAGAGGCGGGGGTAATGAGCAGTTCTTC
TRBJ2-4 | - | 16 | few | TRBV20-1 | CSAGLDSFIAKNIQYF | TGCAGTGCTGGGTTGGACAGCTTCATAGCCAAAAACATTCAGTACTTC
TRBJ2-3 | - | 14 | - | TRBV7-9 | CASSVYLRTDTQYF | TGTGCCAGCAGCGTATACCTTCGCACAGATACGCAGTATTTT
TRBJ2-7 | TRBD2 | 14 | few | TRBV6-5 | CASSISGVSDEQYF | TGTGCCAGCAGCATTAGCGGGGTCTCGGACGAGCAGTACTTC
TRBJ2-2 | TRBD2 | 17 | - | TRBV28 | CASRLLDSGGVLGELFF | TGTGCCAGCAGATTACTCGACAGCGGGGGGGTCCTCGGGGAGCTGTTTTTT
TRBJ1-6 | - | 15 | - | TRBV20-1 | CSARDPTGYDSPLHF | TGCAGTGCTAGAGACCCAACAGGGTACGATTCACCCCTCCACTTT
TRBJ1-5 | - | 17 | few | TRBV11-2 | CASSLDPGTRGGQPQHF | TGTGCCAGCAGCTTAGATCCAGGGACCCGTGGTGGCCAGCCCCAGCATTTT
TRBJ1-5 | - | 15 | - | TRBV9 | CASSVGQGSNQPQHF | TGTGCCAGCAGCGTTGGGCAGGGATCAAATCAGCCCCAGCATTTT
TRBJ1-5 | - | 12 | - | TRBV12-5 | CASGLVYQPQHF | TGTGCTAGTGGTTTGGTTTATCAGCCCCAGCATTTT
TRBJ2-7 | - | 16 | few | TRBV12-3/TRBV12-4 | CASSLEPAALGGAQYF | TGTGCCAGCAGTTTAGAACCGGCGGCTCTTGGGGGGGCCCAGTACTTC
TRBJ2-1 | TRBD2 | 14 | - | TRBV29-1 | CSGLRGEGWNEQFF | TGCAGTGGCCTGCGAGGGGAGGGGTGGAATGAGCAGTTCTTC
TRBJ2-7 | - | 14 | - | TRBV28 | CASNRGPSSDEQYF | TGTGCCAGCAACCGTGGACCTTCCTCCGACGAGCAGTACTTC
TRBJ2-1 | TRBD1 | 15 | once | TRBV13 | CASSGGQGSANEQFF | TGTGCCAGCAGCGGGGGACAGGGTAGTGCCAATGAGCAGTTCTTC
TRBJ2-1 | TRBD2 | 16 | - | TRBV27 | CASSFSRLAGYNEQFF | TGTGCCAGCAGTTTTTCGCGACTAGCAGGCTACAATGAGCAGTTCTTC
TRBJ2-6 | TRBD1 | 18 | - | TRBV27 | CASSLIQGAFSGANVLTF | TGTGCCAGCAGTTTGATTCAGGGGGCTTTCTCTGGGGCCAACGTCCTGACTTTC
TRBJ2-5 | - | 17 | few | TRBV4-2 | CASSQDPGGSTRETQYF | TGTGCCAGCAGCCAAGATCCGGGTGGGAGTACCCGAGAGACCCAGTACTTC
TRBJ1-2 | TRBD1 | 16 | - | TRBV7-8 | CASSSAAGGTGYGYTF | TGTGCCAGCAGCTCTGCCGCAGGGGGCACGGGCTATGGCTACACCTTC
TRBJ2-3 | - | 16 | few | TRBV2 | CASSVDGGAVPDTQYF | TGTGCCAGCAGTGTGGATGGGGGCGCGGTCCCAGATACGCAGTATTTT
TRBJ1-5 | - | 12 | - | TRBV29-1 | CSVGGFGEPQHF | TGCAGCGTGGGGGGATTTGGGGAGCCCCAGCATTTT
TRBJ1-2 | - | 14 | - | TRBV5-1 | CASSLARVEDGYTF | TGCGCCAGCAGTTTGGCCAGGGTAGAGGATGGCTACACCTTC
TRBJ1-2 | - | 15 | - | TRBV24-1 | CATSDFDPNNYGYTF | TGTGCCACCAGTGATTTTGACCCTAACAACTATGGCTACACCTTC
TRBJ1-2 | TRBD1 | 13 | once | TRBV6-5 | CATGTGGNYGHTF | TGTGCCACCGGGACAGGGGGTAACTATGGCCACACCTTC
TRBJ2-7 | TRBD1 | 14 | - | TRBV7-9 | CASSPRDSLYEQYF | TGTGCCAGCAGTCCCAGGGACAGCCTCTACGAGCAGTACTTC
TRBJ2-6 | - | 18 | - | TRBV4-2 | CASSQEGSQVSGANVLTF | TGTGCCAGCAGCCAAGAGGGCTCACAGGTCTCTGGGGCCAACGTCCTGACTTTC
TRBJ2-7 | - | 14 | few | TRBV7-2 | CASSGGGGTHEQYF | TGTGCCAGCTCTGGGGGGGGCGGGACCCACGAGCAGTACTTC
TRBJ1-5 | TRBD1 | 15 | - | TRBV7-9 | CASSSTDRLNQPQHF | TGTGCCAGCAGCTCAACGGACAGGCTTAATCAGCCCCAGCATTTT
TRBJ2-5 | TRBD2 | 14 | - | TRBV24-1 | CATSGASGVNEQYF | TGTGCCACCAGTGGGGCTAGCGGGGTGAATGAGCAGTACTTC
TRBJ2-3 | TRBD2 | 16 | - | TRBV6-5 | CASSYTSGAYADTQYF | TGTGCCAGCAGTTATACTAGCGGGGCCTACGCGGATACGCAGTATTTT
TRBJ2-7 | - | 16 | few | TRBV7-2 | CASSLELAEDAYEQYF | TGTGCCAGCAGCTTAGAACTAGCAGAAGATGCCTACGAGCAGTACTTC
TRBJ2-7 | - | 15 | few | TRBV15 | CATSRDGQLFDEQYF | TGTGCCACCAGCAGAGATGGGCAGTTGTTCGACGAGCAGTACTTC
TRBJ1-6 | - | 16 | few | TRBV4-1 | CASSPTLSSYNSPLHF | TGCGCCAGCAGCCCTACTCTGAGCTCCTATAATTCACCCCTCCACTTT
TRBJ1-2 | - | 15 | once | TRBV5-1 | CASSLRGAGDYGYTF | TGCGCCAGCAGCTTGCGGGGTGCGGGGGACTATGGCTACACCTTC
TRBJ2-5 | - | 15 | - | TRBV7-6 | CASSDTTGLGETQYF | TGTGCCAGCAGCGATACAACAGGGTTGGGAGAGACCCAGTACTTC
TRBJ2-7 | TRBD1 | 15 | many | TRBV7-2 | CASSLAQGFSYEQYF | TGTGCCAGCAGCTTAGCACAGGGGTTCTCCTACGAGCAGTACTTC
TRBJ1-5 | - | 12 | - | TRBV24-1 | CATRIYDQPQHF | TGTGCCACCAGAATATATGATCAGCCCCAGCATTTT
TRBJ2-4 | TRBD1 | 13 | few | TRBV6-6 | CASSTRTGDIQYF | TGTGCCAGCAGTACCCGGACAGGGGACATTCAGTACTTC
TRBJ2-5 | - | 14 | many | TRBV12-3/TRBV12-4 | CASSPGRIQETQYF | TGTGCCAGCAGCCCAGGGAGGATACAAGAGACCCAGTACTTC
TRBJ2-1 | - | 12 | - | TRBV12-3/TRBV12-4 | CASSLYSRKQFF | TGTGCCAGCAGTTTATATTCCCGAAAGCAGTTCTTC
TRBJ1-2 | TRBD1 | 15 | few | TRBV27 | CASSSAGAGGSGYTF | TGTGCCAGCAGTTCCGCCGGAGCAGGGGGTTCTGGCTACACCTTC
TRBJ2-7 | TRBD2 | 14 | few | TRBV20-1 | CSAGLSGLPYEQYF | TGCAGTGCGGGCCTTAGCGGGCTCCCCTACGAGCAGTACTTC
TRBJ2-3 | - | 14 | - | TRBV6-1 | CASSEASGSDTQYF | TGTGCCAGCAGTGAAGCGTCAGGGAGCGATACGCAGTATTTT
TRBJ2-7 | - | 14 | few | TRBV6-5 | CASSYDGQSYEQYF | TGTGCCAGCAGTTACGATGGACAGTCCTACGAGCAGTACTTC
TRBJ2-2 | TRBD2 | 16 | - | TRBV10-3 | CAIRVGLAGTTGELFF | TGTGCCATCAGAGTCGGACTAGCGGGGACCACCGGGGAGCTGTTTTTT
TRBJ2-7 | TRBD1 | 16 | once | TRBV4-1 | CASRRTGGKNYNEQYF | TGCGCCAGCAGAAGGACAGGGGGGAAGAACTACAATGAGCAGTACTTC
TRBJ1-2 | - | 14 | - | TRBV3-1 | CASSHDTRQGGYTF | TGTGCCAGCAGCCACGACACTAGACAAGGTGGCTACACCTTC
TRBJ2-7 | - | 15 | - | TRBV2 | CASRRGSTGRYEQYF | TGTGCCAGCAGGAGAGGCTCGACGGGGCGCTACGAGCAGTACTTC
TRBJ2-3 | TRBD1 | 17 | - | TRBV6-1 | CASSDQQGATGTDTQYF | TGTGCCAGCAGTGATCAACAGGGGGCAACGGGCACAGATACGCAGTATTTT
TRBJ2-2 | - | 13 | - | TRBV6-6 | CASRLGSIGELFF | TGTGCCAGCAGACTTGGCAGCATCGGGGAGCTGTTTTTT
TRBJ1-2 | TRBD1 | 13 | few | TRBV25-1 | CASSDTAGGGYTF | TGTGCCAGCAGTGATACGGCAGGGGGTGGCTACACCTTC
TRBJ2-5 | - | 15 | many | TRBV5-1 | CASSPSGQRQETQYF | TGCGCCAGCAGCCCCAGCGGGCAACGCCAAGAGACCCAGTACTTC
TRBJ1-5 | - | 14 | - | TRBV7-9 | CASSFASSGQPQHF | TGTGCCAGCAGCTTTGCCTCCAGCGGTCAGCCCCAGCATTTT